The TCR beta chain described here comes from a study of T cell responses to AZD1222 COVID-19 vaccine. Study observations and caveats: Nearly half of the spike-specific TCRs reportedly recognize variant regions that carry no mutations. White British donors predominated, females outnumbered males, and clonal diversity was possibly underestimated. Repertoires were obtained solely post-peak T cell response. Regions 160-218 and 743-854 dominated among vaccine-associated CD4 TCRs spanning spike.

Concerning this clone: Its antigen remains unknown.

Using immunoSEQ multiplex PCR, the repertoire was profiled, and TCRdb retains in-frame clones only, with some absent. The repertoire includes more than 150,000 clones, approximately 91% of them detected once, and approximately 0.97% sits in the top ten. Germline-derived CDR1 and CDR2 are MRHNA and SNTAGT. Trimming pared 3 bases from V and 4 bases from J, leaving 7 bases between. The CDR3 totals 13 residues. The sequenced sample was peripheral blood, obtained on day 0 of AZD1222 vaccination. The rearrangement links TRBV6-4 to TRBJ1-5; perhaps TRBD1 as D (6 bases). The origin of this receptor is an adult in good health. CDR3: CASSEGANQPQHF. Written as DNA, the CDR3 is TGTGCCAGCAGTGAGGGGGCTAATCAGCCCCAGCATTTT.